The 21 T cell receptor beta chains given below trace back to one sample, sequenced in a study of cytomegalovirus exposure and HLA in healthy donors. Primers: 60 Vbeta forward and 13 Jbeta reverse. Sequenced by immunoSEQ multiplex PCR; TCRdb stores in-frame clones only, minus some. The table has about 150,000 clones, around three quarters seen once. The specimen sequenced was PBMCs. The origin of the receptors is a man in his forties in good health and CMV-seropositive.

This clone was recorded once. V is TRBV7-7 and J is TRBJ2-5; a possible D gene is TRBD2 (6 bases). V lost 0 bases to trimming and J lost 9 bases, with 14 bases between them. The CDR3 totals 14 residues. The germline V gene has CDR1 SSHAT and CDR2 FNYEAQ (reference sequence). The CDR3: CASSLARDSKSQYF. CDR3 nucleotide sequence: TGTGCCAGCAGCTTAGCCCGGGACTCTAAGTCCCAGTACTTC.

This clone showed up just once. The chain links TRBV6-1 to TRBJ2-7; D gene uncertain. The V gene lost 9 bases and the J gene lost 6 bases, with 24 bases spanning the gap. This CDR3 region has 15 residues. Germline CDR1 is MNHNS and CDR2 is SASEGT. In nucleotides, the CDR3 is TGTGCCAGTACGTGGGCGCTTGTTACGGATGGCGAGCAGTACTTC. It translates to CASTWALVTDGEQYF.

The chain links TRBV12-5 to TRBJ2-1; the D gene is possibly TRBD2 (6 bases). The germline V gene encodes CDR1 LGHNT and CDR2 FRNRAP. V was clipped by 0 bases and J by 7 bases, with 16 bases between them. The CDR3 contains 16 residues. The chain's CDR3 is CASGLVRSGVRNEQFF. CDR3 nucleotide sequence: TGTGCTAGTGGTTTGGTAAGGTCGGGAGTGCGGAATGAGCAGTTCTTC.

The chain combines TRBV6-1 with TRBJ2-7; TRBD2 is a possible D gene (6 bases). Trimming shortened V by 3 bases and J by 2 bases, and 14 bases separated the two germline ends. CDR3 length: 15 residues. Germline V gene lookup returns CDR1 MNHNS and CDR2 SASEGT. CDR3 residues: CASSDPSGWAYEQYF. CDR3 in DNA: TGTGCCAGCAGTGATCCGAGCGGGTGGGCCTACGAGCAGTACTTC.

The chain's CDR3 is CASSEAVTGFYGYTF. The CDR3, as DNA: TGTGCCAGCAGTGAAGCGGTGACAGGGTTCTATGGCTACACCTTC. V and J are TRBV6-1 and TRBJ1-2; 7 nucleotides agree with TRBD1. V lost 0 bases to trimming and J lost 4 bases; unmatched junction nucleotides: 5. CDR3 length: 15 amino acids. Germline V gene sequence: CDR1 MNHNS, CDR2 SASEGT.

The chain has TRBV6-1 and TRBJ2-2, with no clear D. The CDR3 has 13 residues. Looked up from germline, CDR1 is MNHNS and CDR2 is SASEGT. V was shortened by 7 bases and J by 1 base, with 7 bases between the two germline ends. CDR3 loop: CASTRKNTGELFF. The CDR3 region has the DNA TGTGCCAGCACCAGGAAGAACACCGGGGAGCTGTTTTTT.

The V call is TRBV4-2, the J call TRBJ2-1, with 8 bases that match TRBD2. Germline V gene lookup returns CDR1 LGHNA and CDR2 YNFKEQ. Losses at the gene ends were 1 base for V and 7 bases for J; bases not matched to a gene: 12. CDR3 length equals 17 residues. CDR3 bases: TGTGCCAGCAGCCAAGTGACCGGAAGCGGGAGCCCGAATGAGCAGTTCTTC. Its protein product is CASSQVTGSGSPNEQFF.

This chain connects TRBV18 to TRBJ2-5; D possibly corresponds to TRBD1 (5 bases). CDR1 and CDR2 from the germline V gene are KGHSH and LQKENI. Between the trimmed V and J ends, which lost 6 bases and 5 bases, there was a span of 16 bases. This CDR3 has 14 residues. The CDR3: CASSHDSVWETQYF. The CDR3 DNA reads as TGTGCCAGCTCTCACGACAGCGTCTGGGAGACCCAGTACTTC.

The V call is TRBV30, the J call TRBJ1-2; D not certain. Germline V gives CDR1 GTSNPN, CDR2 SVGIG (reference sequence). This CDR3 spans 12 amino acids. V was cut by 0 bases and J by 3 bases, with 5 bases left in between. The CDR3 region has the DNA TGTGCCTGGAGTGTAGAGGACTATGGCTACACCTTC. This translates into CAWSVEDYGYTF.

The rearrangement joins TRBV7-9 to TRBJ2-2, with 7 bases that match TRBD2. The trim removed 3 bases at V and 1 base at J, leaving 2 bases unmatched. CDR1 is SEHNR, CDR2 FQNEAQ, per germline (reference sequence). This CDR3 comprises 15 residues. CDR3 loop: CASSFGGRNTGELFF. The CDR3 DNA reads TGTGCCAGCAGCTTTGGCGGGAGGAACACCGGGGAGCTGTTTTTT.

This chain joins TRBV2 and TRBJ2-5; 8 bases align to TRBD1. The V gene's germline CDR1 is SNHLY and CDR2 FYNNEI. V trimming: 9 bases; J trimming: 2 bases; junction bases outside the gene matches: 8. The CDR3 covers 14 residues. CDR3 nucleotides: TGTGCCAGATCCGGGACAGGTACTCAAGAGACCCAGTACTTC. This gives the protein CARSGTGTQETQYF.

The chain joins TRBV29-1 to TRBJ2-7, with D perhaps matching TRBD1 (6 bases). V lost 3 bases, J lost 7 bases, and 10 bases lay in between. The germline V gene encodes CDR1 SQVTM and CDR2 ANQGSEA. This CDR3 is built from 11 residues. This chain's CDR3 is CSVDRGGEQYF. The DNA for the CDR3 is TGCAGCGTTGACAGGGGCGGGGAGCAGTACTTC.

CDR3 amino acids: CASSQARYNEQFF. As DNA, the CDR3 is TGTGCCAGCAGCCAGGCCCGGTACAATGAGCAGTTCTTC. V and J are TRBV11-1 and TRBJ2-1; D is undetermined. The V gene lost 5 bases and the J gene lost 4 bases, with 9 bases spanning the gap. Germline V gives CDR1 SGHAT, CDR2 FQDESV (reference sequence). This CDR3 has 13 amino acids. The whole variable domain, remainder taken from reference TRBV11-1 and TRBJ2-1, is EAEVAQSPRYKITEKSQAVAFWCDPISGHATLYWYRQILGQGPELLVQFQDESVVDDSQLPKDRFSAERLKGVDSTLKIQPAELGDSAMYLCASSQARYNEQFFGPGTRLTVL.

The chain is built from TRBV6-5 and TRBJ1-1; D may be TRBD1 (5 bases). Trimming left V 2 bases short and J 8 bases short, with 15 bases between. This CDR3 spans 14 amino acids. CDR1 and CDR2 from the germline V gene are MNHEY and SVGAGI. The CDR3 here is CASSYHGGDSEAFF. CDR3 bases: TGTGCCAGCAGTTACCACGGGGGGGACTCCGAAGCTTTCTTT.

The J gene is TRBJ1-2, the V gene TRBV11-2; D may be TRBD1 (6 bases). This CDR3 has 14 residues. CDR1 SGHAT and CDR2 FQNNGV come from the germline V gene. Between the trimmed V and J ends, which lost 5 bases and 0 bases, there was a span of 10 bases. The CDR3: CASSRQVANYGYTF. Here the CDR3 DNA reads TGTGCCAGCAGCAGACAGGTAGCTAACTATGGCTACACCTTC.

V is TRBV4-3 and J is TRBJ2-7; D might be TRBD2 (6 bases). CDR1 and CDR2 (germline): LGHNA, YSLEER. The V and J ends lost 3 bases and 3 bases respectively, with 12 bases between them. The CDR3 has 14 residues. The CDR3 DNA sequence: TGCGCCAGCAGCCAGCGGGACGGATACTACGAGCAGTACTTC. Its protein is CASSQRDGYYEQYF.

The CDR3 sequence is CASSYQSLGLYEQYF. CDR3 sequence (DNA): TGTGCCAGCAGTTATCAGTCTCTGGGACTCTACGAGCAGTACTTC. The genes are TRBV28 and TRBJ2-7, with D perhaps matching TRBD2 (6 bases). V lost 4 bases, J lost 3 bases, and 16 bases lay in between. This CDR3 is 15 amino acids long. The germline CDR1 and CDR2 sequences are MDHEN and SYDVKM. Filled out from reference TRBV28 and TRBJ2-7, the complete variable domain reads DVKVTQSSRYLVKRTGEKVFLECVQDMDHENMFWYRQDPGLGLRLIYFSYDVKMKEKGDIPEGYSVSREKKERFSLILESASTNQTSMYLCASSYQSLGLYEQYFGPGTRLTVT.

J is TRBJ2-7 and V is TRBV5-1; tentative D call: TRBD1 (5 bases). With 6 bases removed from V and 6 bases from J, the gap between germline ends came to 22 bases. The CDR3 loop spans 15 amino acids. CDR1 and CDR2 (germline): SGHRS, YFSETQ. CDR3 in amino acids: CASITLTGFTLEQYF. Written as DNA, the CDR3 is TGCGCCAGCATCACTTTAACAGGATTTACCCTCGAGCAGTACTTC.

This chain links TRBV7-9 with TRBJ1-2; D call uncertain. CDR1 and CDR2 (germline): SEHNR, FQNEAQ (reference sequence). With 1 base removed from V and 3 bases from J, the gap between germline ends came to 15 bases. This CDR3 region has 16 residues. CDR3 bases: TGTGCCAGCAGCTTAGGAATTGGTGGCCAGTACTATGGCTACACCTTC. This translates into CASSLGIGGQYYGYTF.

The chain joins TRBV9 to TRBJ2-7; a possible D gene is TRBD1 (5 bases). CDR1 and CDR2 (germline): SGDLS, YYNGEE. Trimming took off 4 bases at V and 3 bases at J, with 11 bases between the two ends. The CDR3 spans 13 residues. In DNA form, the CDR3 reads TGTGCCAGCAGCCCACAGGTGGACTACGAGCAGTACTTC. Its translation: CASSPQVDYEQYF.

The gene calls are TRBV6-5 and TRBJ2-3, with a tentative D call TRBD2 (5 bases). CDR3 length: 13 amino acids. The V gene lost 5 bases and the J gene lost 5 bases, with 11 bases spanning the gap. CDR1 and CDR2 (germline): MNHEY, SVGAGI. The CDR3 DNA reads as TGTGCCAGCAGTGGCCAACTAGGAGATACGCAGTATTTT. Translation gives CASSGQLGDTQYF.